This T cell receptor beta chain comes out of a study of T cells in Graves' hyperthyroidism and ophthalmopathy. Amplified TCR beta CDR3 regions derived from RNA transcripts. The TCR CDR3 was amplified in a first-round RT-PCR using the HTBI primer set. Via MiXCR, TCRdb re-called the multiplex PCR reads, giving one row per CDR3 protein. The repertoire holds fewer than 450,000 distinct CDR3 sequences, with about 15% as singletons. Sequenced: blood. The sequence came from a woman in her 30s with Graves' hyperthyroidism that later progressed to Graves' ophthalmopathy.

CDR3 nucleotide sequence: TGCAGTGCGCCGACAGCGGGCTCTGGAAACACCATATATTTT. It yields the protein CSAPTAGSGNTIYF. J is TRBJ1-3 and V is TRBV20-1; a weak D match, TRBD1 (5 bases). Trimming stripped 6 bases from V and 0 bases from J, with 12 bases between. This CDR3 has 14 residues. Germline-derived CDR1 and CDR2 are DFQATT and SNEGSKA (reference sequence).